The clone carrying this T cell receptor beta chain was observed many times. Its antigen is undetermined. V was shortened by 1 base and J by 2 bases, with 8 bases between the two germline ends. Germline V gene data show CDR1 as SGHKS and CDR2 as YYEKEE (reference sequence). The CDR3 is 14 amino acids. This entry is derived from a study of human T cells and chemical hapten exposure. Study in general: Across its roughly 24 weeks, the study gave patients weekly diphenylcyclopropenone doses to the scalp.

Findings and caveats of the study: Against controls, expanded TCRs gave rise to significantly more large CDR3 similarity clusters. No alteration of TCRs above 1 in 1000 frequency was seen with DPC sensitization.

In the original processing: Samples had a median of around 100,000 TCRs, ranging about 23,224 to 700,000. TCRdb re-analysed the RACE reads in MiXCR, keeping a single row per CDR3 protein. The V and J calls reflect TCRdb's pipeline rather than the authors' work. The table has about 300,000 distinct CDR3 sequences, around 5.5% seen once. Time point meaning: pre-sensitization, week 0. Treatment noted: therapeutic diphenylcyclopropenone sensitization with weekly scalp DPC. The sequence derives from a woman aged 18 to 35 with alopecia areata. Some clones in this sample may be carry-over from other donors' samples. The J gene is TRBJ2-3, the V gene TRBV5-5; tentatively, D is TRBD2 (5 bases). The source was whole blood, collected in connection with sensitization to the hapten diphenylcyclopropenone (DPC). The CDR3 bases are TGTGCCAGCAGCTTGCAGCGGCTCACAGATACGCAGTATTTT. Protein product: CASSLQRLTDTQYF.